This T cell receptor (beta chain) originates from a study of T cell repertoires in cytomegalovirus infection. Study-wide background: The public TCR beta signatures pointed to both CMV infection and matching HLA type.

The study's findings and limits: Clonotype analysis showed dominance of the ex vivo response by HLA-C-restricted CMV-specific TCR beta clonotypes.

TCRdb independently ran MiXCR on the reads; one entry per CDR3 protein. This table has about 250,000 distinct CDR3 sequences, roughly an eighth appearing once. Points on this clonotype: The target antigen is unknown.

The receptor was derived from a human donor in good health (CMV status not recorded). Some clones in this sample may be carry-over from other donors' samples. The sequencing input was PBMCs.

This chain's CDR3 is CASRLLTSGSYNEQFF. The CDR3 region has the DNA TGTGCCAGCAGGTTACTCACTAGCGGCTCCTACAATGAGCAGTTCTTC. The chain has TRBV6-6 and TRBJ2-1; 8 bases are a match to TRBD2. From germline, CDR1 is MNHNY and CDR2 SVGAGI (reference sequence). The CDR3 is 16 residues long. With V trimmed by 6 bases and J by 0 bases, 7 bases remained unmatched.